This TCR beta chain was recovered during a study of cytomegalovirus exposure and HLA in healthy donors. V was cut by 0 bases and J by 3 bases, with 9 bases left in between. The germline CDR1 and CDR2 sequences are MNHEY and SVGAGI. The CDR3 extends over 14 amino acids. General observations from the study: Sequencing depth roughly uniform across donors was assumed in presence/absence analyses.

This clone has more than one count but fewer than ten. Its target is not known. PCR employed 60 Vbeta and 13 Jbeta primers. TCRdb's table, derived via immunoSEQ multiplex PCR, lists solely in-frame clones and lacks some. The sample consists of 150,000 or so clones, less than 80% of them appearing once. This chain links TRBV6-5 with TRBJ2-7, with TRBD1 as a possible D gene (5 bases). The specimen sequenced was PBMCs. This clonotype was obtained from a man younger than 45 in good health and CMV-seronegative. CDR3 sequence (DNA): TGTGCCAGCAGTTACTCAACAGGTGACTACGAGCAGTACTTC. Its protein is CASSYSTGDYEQYF.